This passage covers 2 T cell receptor beta chains from one sample sequenced in a study of blood T cell repertoires in COVID-19. Profiling relied on immunoSEQ multiplex PCR, and the TCRdb table lists in-frame clones only, not all of them. Among approximately 210,000 clones listed, 86% were seen once. The sequencing input was peripheral blood. Every receptor here comes from a woman between 65 and 79 years old with acute or convalescent COVID-19.

This rearrangement joins TRBV6-5 to TRBJ2-7, with 8 bases that match TRBD1. Germline V gene sequence: CDR1 MNHEY, CDR2 SVGAGI. The length of the CDR3 is 14 residues. After removal of 6 bases from V and 3 bases from J, the junction contained 7 bases not matched to a gene. The CDR3 DNA sequence: TGTGCCAGCAGAAAGACAGGGGAAAACTACGAGCAGTACTTC. This sequence encodes CASRKTGENYEQYF.

This chain connects TRBV3-1 (or the pseudogene TRBV3-2) to TRBJ2-1, with 10 nucleotides matching TRBD2. Trimming cost V 5 bases and J 5 bases; bases outside gene matches: 3. This CDR3 has 14 amino acids. Germline V gene data show CDR1 as LGHDT and CDR2 as YNNKEL (reference sequence). CDR3 residues: CASSERGGDNEQFF. CDR3 bases: TGTGCCAGCAGCGAGCGGGGGGGCGACAATGAGCAGTTCTTC.